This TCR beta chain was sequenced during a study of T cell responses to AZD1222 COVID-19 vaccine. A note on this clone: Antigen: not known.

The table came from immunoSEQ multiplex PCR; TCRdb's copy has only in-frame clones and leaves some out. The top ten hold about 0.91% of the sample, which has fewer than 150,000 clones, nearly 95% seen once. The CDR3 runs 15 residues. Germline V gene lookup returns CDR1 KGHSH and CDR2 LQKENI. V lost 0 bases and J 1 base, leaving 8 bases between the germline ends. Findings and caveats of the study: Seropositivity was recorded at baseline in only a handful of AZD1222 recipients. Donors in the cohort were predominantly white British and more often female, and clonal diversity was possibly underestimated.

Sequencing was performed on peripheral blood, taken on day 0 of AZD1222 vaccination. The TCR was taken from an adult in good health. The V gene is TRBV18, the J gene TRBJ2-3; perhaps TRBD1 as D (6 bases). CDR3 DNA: TGTGCCAGCTCACCACCGGGGGCGGGCACAGATACGCAGTATTTT. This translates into CASSPPGAGTDTQYF.